This section outlines one T cell receptor (beta chain) sequence together with its context. Antigen: not known. These data originate in a study of cytomegalovirus exposure and HLA in healthy donors. This PCR relied on a set of 60 Vbeta primers and 13 Jbeta primers. Measured with immunoSEQ multiplex PCR; TCRdb has only the in-frame clones, and not every one. This table has about 200,000 clones, 70% appearing once. Notes on the study in general: Rarity characterized most TCR sequences, yet some public TCRs appeared in many donors. It has been reported that TCR beta sequences accurately predicted the HLA-A and HLA-B alleles of most subjects. After further analysis at a later stage, roughly 15,000 TCR beta sequences were associated with HLA alleles at 0.05 false discovery rate.

The sequencing sample was made of PBMCs. The receptor was isolated from a man aged 40-49 years in good health and CMV-seropositive.

CDR3 coding DNA: TGTGCCAGCTCCGGCGGAGAGACCCAGTACTTC. Amino acids: CASSGGETQYF. V usage is TRBV18 and J usage is TRBJ2-5; no clear D. V lost 6 bases, J lost 4 bases, and 6 bases lay in between. The CDR3 is 11 amino acids. Germline CDR1 reads KGHSH; CDR2 reads LQKENI.